This T cell receptor beta chain was sequenced during a study of T cells after yellow fever vaccination. Study context: For low cell numbers, libraries were made with SMART-Seq v4 Ultra Low Input. Study outcomes and limitations: A minor fraction of clonotypes spanned both CD4 and CD8 compartments. A faster peak, day 5 versus 15, was reached by the weaker secondary response.

V dropped 1 base and J dropped 8 bases, with 9 bases sitting between them. The germline V gene encodes CDR1 SGHAT and CDR2 FQNNGV. The CDR3 loop spans 13 amino acids. About this clonotype: The antigen remains undetermined.

TCRdb re-analysed the 5' RACE reads in MiXCR, keeping a single row per CDR3 protein. This table has nearly 550,000 distinct CDR3 sequences, over 15% appearing once. This sample comprised PBMCs, obtained 15 days after the yellow fever booster vaccination. The clonotype originates from a man aged 30-40 years who received the YFV17D yellow fever vaccine. The chain couples TRBV11-2 to TRBJ2-1; D gene unclear. Written as DNA, the CDR3 is TGTGCCAGCAGCTTAGTGACGGGTTATGAGCAGTTCTTC. Amino acid sequence: CASSLVTGYEQFF.